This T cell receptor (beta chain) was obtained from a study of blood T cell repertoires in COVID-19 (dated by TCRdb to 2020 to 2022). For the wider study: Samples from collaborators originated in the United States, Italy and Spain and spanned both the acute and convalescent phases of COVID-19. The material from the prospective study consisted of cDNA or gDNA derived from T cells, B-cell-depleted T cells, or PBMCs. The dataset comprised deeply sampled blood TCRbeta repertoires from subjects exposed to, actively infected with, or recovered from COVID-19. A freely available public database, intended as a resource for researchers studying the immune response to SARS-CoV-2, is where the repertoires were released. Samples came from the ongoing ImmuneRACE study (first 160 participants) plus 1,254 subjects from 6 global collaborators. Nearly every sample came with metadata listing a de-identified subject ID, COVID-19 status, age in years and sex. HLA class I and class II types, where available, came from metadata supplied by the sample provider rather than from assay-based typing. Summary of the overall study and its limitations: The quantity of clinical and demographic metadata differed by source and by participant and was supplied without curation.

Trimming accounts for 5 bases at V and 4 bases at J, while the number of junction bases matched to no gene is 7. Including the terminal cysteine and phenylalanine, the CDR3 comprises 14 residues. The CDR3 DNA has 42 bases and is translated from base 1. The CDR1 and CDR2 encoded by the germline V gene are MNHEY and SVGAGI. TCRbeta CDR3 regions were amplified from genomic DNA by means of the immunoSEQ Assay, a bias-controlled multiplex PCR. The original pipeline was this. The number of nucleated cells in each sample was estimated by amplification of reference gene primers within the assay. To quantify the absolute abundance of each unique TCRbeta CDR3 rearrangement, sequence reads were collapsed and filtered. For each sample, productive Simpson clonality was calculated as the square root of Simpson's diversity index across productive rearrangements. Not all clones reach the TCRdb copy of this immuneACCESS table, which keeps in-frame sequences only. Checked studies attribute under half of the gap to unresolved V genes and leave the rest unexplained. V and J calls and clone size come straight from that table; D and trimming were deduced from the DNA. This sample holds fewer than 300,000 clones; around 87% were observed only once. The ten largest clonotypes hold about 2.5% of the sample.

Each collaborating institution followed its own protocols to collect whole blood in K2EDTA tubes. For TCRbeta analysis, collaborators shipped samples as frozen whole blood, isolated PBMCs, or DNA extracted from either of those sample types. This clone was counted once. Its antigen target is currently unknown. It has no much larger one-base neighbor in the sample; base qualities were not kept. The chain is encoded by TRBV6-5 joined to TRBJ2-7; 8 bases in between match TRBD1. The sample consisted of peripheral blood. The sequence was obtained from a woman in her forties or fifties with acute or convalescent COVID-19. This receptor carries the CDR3 CASSNDRGPYEQYF. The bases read TGTGCCAGCAGTAACGACAGGGGTCCTTACGAGCAGTACTTC.